This T cell receptor beta chain was recovered during a study of naive and memory T cell subsets. Whole-study findings and limits: The RNA method is potentially sensitive to activation and differentiation changes.

Germline V gives CDR1 SGHDN, CDR2 FVKESK. The CDR3 loop spans 17 amino acids. Trimming took off 6 bases at V and 7 bases at J, with 22 bases between the two ends. Four PCR rounds used nested alpha and beta constant region primers plus the SP2 primer. For blood and skin samples, reverse transcription used TCR alpha and beta constant primers. A single record per CDR3 protein comes from TCRdb applying MiXCR to the 5' RACE reads. Among about 62,000 distinct CDR3 sequences listed, around 8% were seen once. As to this clonotype: Its specificity is not known.

The library had UMIs added by 3' ligation of an oligonucleotide to TCR cDNA. This chain joins TRBV14 and TRBJ1-6; D is undetermined. This receptor was identified in a female donor in good health. DNA for the CDR3: TGTGCCAGCAGGGAAGGACGTGGGGTTTATTCGAATTCACCCCTCCACTTT. It encodes CASREGRGVYSNSPLHF.